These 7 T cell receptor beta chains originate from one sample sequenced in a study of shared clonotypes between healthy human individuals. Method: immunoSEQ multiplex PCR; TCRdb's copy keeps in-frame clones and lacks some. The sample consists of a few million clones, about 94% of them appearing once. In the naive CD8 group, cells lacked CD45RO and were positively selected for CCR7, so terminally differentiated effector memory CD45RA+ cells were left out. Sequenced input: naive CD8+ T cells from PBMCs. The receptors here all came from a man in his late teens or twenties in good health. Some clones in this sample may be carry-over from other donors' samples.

In DNA, the CDR3 is TGTGCCAGCAGCCCTCAGGTTGGTGTAAGGAACACTGAAGCTTTCTTT. Translation gives CASSPQVGVRNTEAFF. The gene calls are TRBV7-9 and TRBJ1-1; D is ambiguous. Germline assignment: CDR1 SEHNR and CDR2 FQNEAQ (reference sequence). This CDR3 comprises 16 residues. The V end was cut by 5 bases, the J end by 1 base, with 17 bases between.

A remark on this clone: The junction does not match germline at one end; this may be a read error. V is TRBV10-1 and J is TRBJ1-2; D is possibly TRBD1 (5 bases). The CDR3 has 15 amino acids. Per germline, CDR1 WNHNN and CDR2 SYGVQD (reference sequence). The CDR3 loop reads CATSSLGRGRYGYTF. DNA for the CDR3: TGCGCCACCAGTTCCCTTGGAAGGGGACGCTATGGCTACACCTTC.

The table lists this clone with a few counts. The CDR3 DNA is TGTGCCAGCAGTCCATGGGCAGATAAGTCATACACCATATATTTT. Translation gives CASSPWADKSYTIYF. The chain links TRBV28 to TRBJ1-3, with D hard to call. The CDR3 extends over 15 amino acids. V was clipped by 5 bases and J by 8 bases, with 19 bases between them. Germline V gene lookup returns CDR1 MDHEN and CDR2 SYDVKM.

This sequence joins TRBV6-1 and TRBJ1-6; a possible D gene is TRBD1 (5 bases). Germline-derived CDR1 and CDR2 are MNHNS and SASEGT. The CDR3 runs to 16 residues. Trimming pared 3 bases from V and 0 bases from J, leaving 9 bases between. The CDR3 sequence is CASSDWGSSYNSPLHF. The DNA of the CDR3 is TGTGCCAGCAGTGACTGGGGGAGCTCCTATAATTCACCCCTCCACTTT.

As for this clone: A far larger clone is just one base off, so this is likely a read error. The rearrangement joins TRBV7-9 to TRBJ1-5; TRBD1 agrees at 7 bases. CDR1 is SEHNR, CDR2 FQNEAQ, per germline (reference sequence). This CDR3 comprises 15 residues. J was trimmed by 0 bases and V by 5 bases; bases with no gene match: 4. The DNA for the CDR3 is TGTGCCAGCAGCCAAACAGGGGATAGCAATCAGCCCCAGCATTTT. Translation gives CASSQTGDSNQPQHF.

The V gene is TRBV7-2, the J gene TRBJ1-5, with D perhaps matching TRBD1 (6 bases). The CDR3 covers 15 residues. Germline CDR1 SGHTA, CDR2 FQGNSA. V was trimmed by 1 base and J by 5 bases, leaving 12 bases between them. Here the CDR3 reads CASSLGVGGDQPQHF. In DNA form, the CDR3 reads TGTGCCAGCAGCTTAGGGGTAGGGGGAGATCAGCCCCAGCATTTT.

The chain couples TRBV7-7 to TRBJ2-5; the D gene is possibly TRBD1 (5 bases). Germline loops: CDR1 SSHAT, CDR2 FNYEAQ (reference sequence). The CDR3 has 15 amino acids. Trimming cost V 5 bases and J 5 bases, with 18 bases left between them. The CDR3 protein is CASSQLRSGFETQYF. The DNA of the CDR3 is TGTGCCAGCAGCCAATTAAGGTCAGGGTTCGAGACCCAGTACTTC.